The rows below give T cell receptor beta chains drawn from one sample of a study of T cell repertoires and HLA-DP antigens. For these receptors, no antigen is known. Assay: immunoSEQ multiplex PCR; the TCRdb copy retains only in-frame clones and omits some. Of approximately 73,000 clones listed, 80% were seen once; the top ten hold 1.5% to 2%. Sequences were obtained from CD4+ T cells from PBMCs. Every receptor here comes from a man aged 55-75 years in good health and CMV-seronegative. CDR3s include the opening cysteine and the closing phenylalanine or tryptophan. D genes are given only for firm matches. Clone size, where shown, is once, few, many, or a class for clones that have expanded.

cdr3_aa cdr3_nt v_call clone_size d_call j_call
CSVYNRDRARGEAFF TGCAGCGTTTACAACCGGGACAGGGCCCGGGGTGAAGCTTTCTTT TRBV29-1 NA TRBD1 TRBJ1-1
CASRSPRGTNEKLFF TGTGCCAGCAGGTCGCCCAGGGGGACTAATGAAAAACTGTTTTTT TRBV6-1 once TRBD1 TRBJ1-4
CASSIEAGASEQYF TGTGCCAGTAGTATTGAAGCGGGGGCCTCCGAGCAGTACTTC TRBV19 NA TRBD2 TRBJ2-7
CASSLKGGRTDTQYF TGTGCCAGCAGCTTAAAAGGGGGTCGCACAGATACGCAGTATTTT TRBV11-2 NA NA TRBJ2-3
CASSLDLAGYPDTQYF TGTGCCAGCAGCTTAGACCTAGCGGGGTACCCAGATACGCAGTATTTT TRBV7-8 NA TRBD2 TRBJ2-3
CASSWGNRGNSPLHF TGTGCCAGCAGTTGGGGAAACAGGGGCAATTCACCCCTCCACTTT TRBV28 NA TRBD1 TRBJ1-6
CASSPGRGETQYF TGTGCCAGCAGTCCTGGACGGGGGGAGACCCAGTACTTC TRBV6-5 NA NA TRBJ2-5
CASSLDRAEMGQYF TGCGCCAGCAGCTTGGACAGGGCAGAAATGGGTCAGTACTTC TRBV5-1 once NA TRBJ2-4
CASSPGTGYSNQPQHF TGTGCCAGCTCACCAGGGACAGGGTATAGCAATCAGCCCCAGCATTTT TRBV18 few TRBD1 TRBJ1-5
CASSRIRGLIATNEKLFF TGTGCCAGCAGTCGGATCAGAGGTCTTATTGCAACTAATGAAAAACTGTTTTTT TRBV28 once NA TRBJ1-4
CASSPRTVNTEAFF TGTGCCAGCAGTCCACGGACAGTGAACACTGAAGCTTTCTTT TRBV28 few NA TRBJ1-1
CASSQSGLDNQPQHF TGTGCCAGCAGCCAATCGGGACTGGACAATCAGCCCCAGCATTTT TRBV7-2 NA NA TRBJ1-5
CASSSGTANTGELFF TGTGCCAGCAGCTCCGGGACAGCGAACACCGGGGAGCTGTTTTTT TRBV7-2 NA TRBD1 TRBJ2-2
CASRPGFSSYEQYF TGTGCCAGCAGACCGGGATTTAGCTCCTACGAGCAGTACTTC TRBV6-1 NA NA TRBJ2-7
CASSLKTGGRWSPDTQYF TGTGCCAGCAGCTTGAAGACAGGGGGCCGTTGGAGTCCGGATACGCAGTATTTT TRBV5-6 NA TRBD1 TRBJ2-3
CASRGMGSRSNQPQHF TGTGCCAGCAGGGGGATGGGCTCGCGTAGCAATCAGCCCCAGCATTTT TRBV27 NA NA TRBJ1-5
CASSPKAGGGWTEAFF TGTGCCAGCTCACCAAAGGCAGGAGGAGGATGGACTGAAGCTTTCTTT TRBV18 few NA TRBJ1-1
CASSYRGTTDTQYF TGTGCCAGCAGCTACAGGGGAACCACAGATACGCAGTATTTT TRBV5-6 NA TRBD1 TRBJ2-3
CAWSLGARDEKLFF TGTGCCTGGAGTCTCGGGGCCCGGGATGAAAAACTGTTTTTT TRBV30 NA NA TRBJ1-4
CASSPVGGRYSNQPQHF TGTGCCAGCTCACCAGTGGGGGGCCGGTATAGCAATCAGCCCCAGCATTTT TRBV18 NA NA TRBJ1-5
CASSFLSGSISNEQFF TGCGCCAGCAGCTTCCTAAGCGGGAGTATTTCGAATGAGCAGTTCTTC TRBV5-1 NA TRBD2 TRBJ2-1
CASRGVGDRNTIYF TGTGCCAGCAGGGGGGTAGGGGACCGAAACACCATATATTTT TRBV6-5 NA NA TRBJ1-3
CASILPVGDSNQPQHF TGTGCCAGCATCCTACCTGTGGGGGATAGCAATCAGCCCCAGCATTTT TRBV21-1 NA NA TRBJ1-5
CASSLAAGRSGNTIYF TGTGCCAGCAGCTTAGCGGCAGGCCGCTCTGGAAACACCATATATTTT TRBV7-2 NA NA TRBJ1-3
CATSRDREPSTDTQYF TGTGCCACCAGCAGAGATAGGGAACCTAGCACAGATACGCAGTATTTT TRBV15 NA NA TRBJ2-3
CASSLAVPGSSYNSPLHF TGTGCCAGCAGCTTAGCCGTTCCCGGAAGCTCCTATAATTCACCCCTCCACTTT TRBV7-8 many NA TRBJ1-6
CASSLSRERGLNQPQHF TGTGCCAGCAGCTTGTCTAGGGAAAGGGGGCTCAATCAGCCCCAGCATTTT TRBV5-8 NA TRBD1 TRBJ1-5
CASSFTGNEQYF TGTGCCAGCAGCTTTACAGGGAACGAGCAGTACTTC TRBV7-9 NA NA TRBJ2-7
CAWSSRGRETQYF TGTGCCTGGAGTAGCAGGGGGCGCGAGACCCAGTACTTC TRBV30 NA TRBD1 TRBJ2-5
CASSPLAGGITDTQYF TGTGCCAGCAGCCCCCTAGCGGGGGGGATCACAGATACGCAGTATTTT TRBV7-2 NA TRBD2 TRBJ2-3
CASSQVGGGSYNEQFF TGCGCCAGCAGCCAAGTCGGTGGGGGATCCTACAATGAGCAGTTCTTC TRBV4-1 NA NA TRBJ2-1
CASSYRNYGYTF TGTGCCAGCAGTTACAGAAACTATGGCTACACCTTC TRBV6-5 NA NA TRBJ1-2
CASSSVGPNEQFF TGTGCCAGCAGCTCCGTAGGCCCGAATGAGCAGTTCTTC TRBV11-1 few NA TRBJ2-1
CASSPPSGTEQFF TGTGCCAGCAGCCCCCCCTCAGGAACTGAGCAGTTCTTC TRBV7-2 NA NA TRBJ2-1
CASGLVGTEAFF TGTGCTAGTGGTTTGGTTGGTACTGAAGCTTTCTTT TRBV12-5 few NA TRBJ1-1
CASSYPAGDRPQHF TGTGCCAGCAGTTACCCCGCGGGGGACCGGCCCCAGCATTTT TRBV6-6 NA NA TRBJ1-5
CATSRGQGSRNEQFF TGTGCCACCAGCAGGGGACAGGGTTCGCGTAATGAGCAGTTCTTC TRBV15 NA TRBD1 TRBJ2-1
CASSQAGTGTTEAFF TGTGCCAGCAGCCAAGCCGGGACAGGGACCACTGAAGCTTTCTTT TRBV4-2 NA TRBD1 TRBJ1-1
CASSEDGGGVYEQYF TGTGCCAGCAGTGAAGACGGGGGGGGAGTCTACGAGCAGTACTTC TRBV2 NA TRBD2 TRBJ2-7
CASSLDGSGRAGTGELFF TGTGCCAGCAGCTTAGATGGTAGCGGGAGGGCGGGTACCGGGGAGCTGTTTTTT TRBV7-2 NA TRBD2 TRBJ2-2
CASSEGYSGNTIYF TGTGCCAGCAGTGAAGGGTACTCTGGAAACACCATATATTTT TRBV6-1 NA NA TRBJ1-3
CASSHWTGVQETQYF TGTGCCAGCAGCCACTGGACAGGGGTGCAAGAGACCCAGTACTTC TRBV14 NA TRBD1 TRBJ2-5
CASSVLAGVTGGNEQFF TGCGCCAGCAGCGTACTAGCGGGAGTTACCGGAGGTAATGAGCAGTTCTTC TRBV4-3 few TRBD2 TRBJ2-1
CASSLYGGTNYGYTF TGTGCCAGCAGTTTATACGGGGGGACTAACTATGGCTACACCTTC TRBV5-5 once NA TRBJ1-2
CASSPDRAYGYTF TGTGCCAGCAGTCCAGACAGGGCTTATGGCTACACCTTC TRBV27 few TRBD1 TRBJ1-2
CAWCKWTEESHRGAVF TGTGCCTGGTGCAAATGGACAGAAGAATCACACCGGGGAGCTGTTTTT TRBV30 NA NA TRBJ2-2
CASSPPHGGATEAFF TGTGCCAGCTCACCACCTCACGGGGGGGCCACTGAAGCTTTCTTT TRBV18 NA NA TRBJ1-1
CASSLGQGMGNEQFF TGTGCCAGCAGCCTGGGACAGGGAATGGGCAATGAGCAGTTCTTC TRBV5-4 NA TRBD1 TRBJ2-1
CASSSRQGGYGEQFF TGTGCCAGTAGTTCTCGACAGGGGGGCTACGGTGAGCAGTTCTTC TRBV19 NA TRBD1 TRBJ2-1
CASSEPGGGNTEAFF TGTGCCAGCAGTGAACCAGGAGGGGGGAACACTGAAGCTTTCTTT TRBV6-1 few NA TRBJ1-1
CASSEPGGNTIYF TGTGCCAGCAGTGAACCAGGTGGAAACACCATATATTTT TRBV25-1 NA NA TRBJ1-3
CASSSCGESNQPQHF TGTGCCAGCAGCTCCTGCGGGGAGAGCAATCAGCCCCAGCATTTT TRBV21-1 few NA TRBJ1-5
CASTPRQIYGYTF TGTGCCAGCACCCCGCGGCAGATCTATGGCTACACCTTC TRBV28 NA NA TRBJ1-2
CASSEIGTNSPLHF TGTGCCAGCAGTGAAATAGGGACCAATTCACCCCTCCACTTT TRBV2 NA NA TRBJ1-6
CASSSPGVETQYF TGTGCCAGCAGCAGCCCAGGTGTAGAGACCCAGTACTTC TRBV7-7 once NA TRBJ2-5